The 23 T cell receptor beta chains reported below all come from one sample, sequenced in a study of blood T cells in healthy people across ages. Next came a second PCR, run for about 6 to 12 cycles, which used a sample-barcoded 5' primer along with a J-beta primer mix. Each CDR3 protein is one row after TCRdb ran MiXCR on the 5' RACE reads. The table lists about 640,000 distinct CDR3 sequences, about 54% of them singletons. Sequenced: blood. The source is a man aged 55 to 70 in good health.

This clonotype was seen a few times. J is TRBJ2-1 and V is TRBV4-1; TRBD1 matches 10 bases. Germline-derived CDR1 and CDR2 are MGHRA and YSYEKL. Germline trimming cut 4 bases from V and 2 bases from J; bases unmatched to any gene: 5. The CDR3 totals 16 residues. In DNA form, the CDR3 reads TGCGCCAGCAGCCGGGGACAGGGGCCGACCTACAATGAGCAGTTCTTC. Amino acid sequence: CASSRGQGPTYNEQFF.

The chain links TRBV3-1 to TRBJ2-1, with D perhaps matching TRBD1 (5 bases). CDR1 and CDR2 from the germline V gene are LGHDT and YNNKEL (reference sequence). The CDR3 loop spans 15 amino acids. The V end lost 0 bases, the J end lost 5 bases, and 11 bases lay between the germline ends. CDR3 coding DNA: TGTGCCAGCAGCCAAGATTATTCCAGGGACAATGAGCAGTTCTTC. Protein sequence: CASSQDYSRDNEQFF.

DNA of the CDR3: TGTGCCATCAGTGCAGGGGGAGGCTACACCTTC. This codes for CAISAGGGYTF. This chain connects TRBV10-3 to TRBJ1-2, with 7 positions matching TRBD1. The germline CDR1 and CDR2 sequences are ENHRY and SYGVKD. V trimming: 4 bases; J trimming: 8 bases; junction bases outside the gene matches: 1. This CDR3 is 11 amino acids long.

This clonotype was seen a handful of times. The chain's CDR3 is CATTSPGETQYF. The CDR3 region has the DNA TGTGCCACCACTTCACCAGGGGAGACCCAGTACTTC. The rearrangement links TRBV6-5 to TRBJ2-5; a possible D gene is TRBD1 (5 bases). V lost 10 bases and J 5 bases, leaving 14 bases between the germline ends. The CDR3 runs 12 residues. Germline loops: CDR1 MNHEY, CDR2 SVGAGI.

This clonotype was observed a single time. J is TRBJ2-1 and V is TRBV3-1; maybe TRBD2 (5 bases). Germline assignment: CDR1 LGHDT and CDR2 YNNKEL (reference sequence). The CDR3 loop spans 15 amino acids. V was cut by 1 base and J by 8 bases, with 15 bases left in between. The CDR3 here is CASSQGTGVVDEQFF. In DNA form, the CDR3 reads TGTGCCAGCAGCCAAGGGACTGGTGTCGTAGATGAGCAGTTCTTC.

This clonotype was observed once. A much larger clone lies a single base off, so this may be a read error. This chain links TRBV5-6 with TRBJ2-7; no clear D. Germline assignment: CDR1 SGHDT and CDR2 YYEEEE. There are 14 residues in the CDR3. V lost 2 bases and J lost 5, with 14 bases in between. This CDR3 is CASSLRSRSDEQYF. Here the CDR3 DNA reads TGTGCCAGCAGCTTACGCAGCCGATCCGACGAGCAGTACTTC.

The V and J genes are TRBV20-1 and TRBJ1-2; D ambiguous. V lost 0 bases and J lost 0, with 11 bases in between. Per the germline V gene, CDR1 is DFQATT and CDR2 is SNEGSKA (reference sequence). The CDR3 contains 15 residues. DNA of the CDR3: TGCAGTGCTAGAGATCCGGCCGGACCTAACTATGGCTACACCTTC. It is translated as CSARDPAGPNYGYTF.

This clonotype has a handful of counts. The V gene is TRBV29-1, the J gene TRBJ2-1, with D maybe TRBD2 (5 bases). CDR1 and CDR2 from the germline V gene are SQVTM and ANQGSEA. V was trimmed by 0 bases and J by 0 bases, leaving 9 bases between them. The CDR3 extends over 15 amino acids. CDR3 region: CSVEDKRVSYNEQFF. The CDR3 nucleotides read TGCAGCGTTGAAGATAAGAGGGTCTCCTACAATGAGCAGTTCTTC.

The chain joins TRBV29-1 to TRBJ1-1; 7 bases agree with TRBD1. Germline lookup yields CDR1 SQVTM and CDR2 ANQGSEA. The CDR3 spans 14 residues. The J segment lost 3 bases and the V segment lost 6 bases, leaving 10 bases of the junction unmatched. This CDR3 is CSVVKQGSDTEAFF. The CDR3 bases are TGCAGCGTAGTCAAACAGGGGTCGGACACTGAAGCTTTCTTT. Full variable domain (rest looked up from reference TRBV29-1 and TRBJ1-1): SAVISQKPSRDICQRGTSLTIQCQVDSQVTMMFWYRQQPGQSLTLIATANQGSEATYESGFVIDKFPISRPNLTFSTLTVSNMSPEDSSIYLCSVVKQGSDTEAFFGQGTRLTVV.

J is TRBJ2-1 and V is TRBV20-1; D is possibly TRBD1 (6 bases). Trimming stripped 5 bases from V and 0 bases from J, with 11 bases between. The germline gives CDR1 DFQATT, CDR2 SNEGSKA (reference sequence). The CDR3 is 14 amino acids. In DNA, the CDR3 is TGCAGTGCTCGGAACAGGGACTCCTACAATGAGCAGTTCTTC. The encoded protein is CSARNRDSYNEQFF.

In this sample, this clonotype turned up once. The V call is TRBV7-9, the J call TRBJ2-3; 12 positions agree with TRBD2. The V segment lost 5 bases and the J segment 6 bases; nucleotides outside the gene matches: 15. Germline V gene lookup returns CDR1 SEHNR and CDR2 FQNEAQ (reference sequence). The CDR3 contains 18 residues. In DNA form, the CDR3 reads TGTGCCAGCAGCCCGGACAAGGGGACTAGCGGGTCCACGGATACGCAGTATTTT. It yields the protein CASSPDKGTSGSTDTQYF.

The genes are TRBV7-2 and TRBJ2-5; tentative D call: TRBD2 (5 bases). Germline V gene data show CDR1 as SGHTA and CDR2 as FQGNSA. V gave up 1 base and J gave up 4 bases, with 13 bases separating them. CDR3 size: 15 residues. CDR3 sequence: CASSLVTNLAETQYF. The DNA of the CDR3 is TGTGCCAGCAGCTTAGTCACTAATCTAGCAGAGACCCAGTACTTC.

The sample holds a few counts of this clonotype. The chain joins TRBV5-1 to TRBJ1-1; 9 bases align to TRBD1. The J segment lost 0 bases and the V segment lost 3 bases, leaving 3 bases of the junction unmatched. Germline V gives CDR1 SGHRS, CDR2 YFSETQ. This CDR3 is built from 15 residues. CDR3 amino acids: CASSSGQGMNTEAFF. The CDR3 DNA sequence: TGCGCCAGCAGCTCCGGACAGGGGATGAACACTGAAGCTTTCTTT. The entire variable domain, with the rest obtained from reference TRBV5-1 and TRBJ1-1, is as follows: KAGVTQTPRYLIKTRGQQVTLSCSPISGHRSVSWYQQTPGQGLQFLFEYFSETQRNKGNFPGRFSGRQFSNSRSEMNVSTLELGDSALYLCASSSGQGMNTEAFFGQGTRLTVV.

The chain combines TRBV12-3 or TRBV12-4 with TRBJ1-5, with 8 bases identical to TRBD1. This CDR3 region has 14 residues. Trimming at V came to 11 bases and at J to 4 bases, leaving 10 bases not matched to a gene. The CDR3 region has the DNA TGTGCCTCAGGGGGCCAAGATTTAAATCAGCCCCAGCATTTT. Protein: CASGGQDLNQPQHF.

The genes are TRBV20-1 and TRBJ2-7; 7 positions agree with TRBD2. Germline V gene lookup returns CDR1 DFQATT and CDR2 SNEGSKA (reference sequence). Germline trimming cut 6 bases from V and 7 bases from J; bases unmatched to any gene: 12. The CDR3 contains 13 residues. DNA for the CDR3: TGCAGTGCCCCGACGGTCCAAGCGGGGGAGCAGTACTTC. Translating it yields CSAPTVQAGEQYF.

This clonotype appeared many times. This chain connects TRBV6-6 to TRBJ1-5; tentative D call: TRBD1 (5 bases). There are 14 residues in the CDR3. Deletions cut 2 bases from V and 7 bases from J, with 12 bases between. Germline CDR1 and CDR2: MNHNY and SVGAGI (reference sequence). CDR3 in amino acids: CASSYAWGGQPQHF. CDR3 sequence (DNA): TGTGCCAGCAGTTACGCGTGGGGCGGACAGCCCCAGCATTTT.

This chain uses TRBV6-5 with TRBJ2-3; perhaps TRBD1 as D (6 bases). This CDR3 has 13 residues. The germline V gene encodes CDR1 MNHEY and CDR2 SVGAGI. V was cut by 7 bases and J by 0 bases, with 8 bases left in between. The CDR3 sequence: CASKTGSTDTQYF. Here the CDR3 DNA reads TGTGCCAGCAAAACAGGGAGCACAGATACGCAGTATTTT.

The chain joins TRBV5-1 to TRBJ2-7; TRBD2 aligns across 11 bases. The V and J ends lost 3 bases and 6 bases, in that order; junction bases with no gene match: 2. CDR1 and CDR2 from the germline V gene are SGHRS and YFSETQ. This CDR3 spans 13 amino acids. As DNA, the CDR3 is TGCGCCAGCAGCTCGGGACTAGCGGCCGAGCAGTACTTC. Translating gives CASSSGLAAEQYF.

The chain employs TRBV20-1 and TRBJ1-6; D ambiguous. This CDR3 has 14 residues. Trimming took 1 base from V and 9 from J, leaving 13 bases between them. The germline V gene has CDR1 DFQATT and CDR2 SNEGSKA (reference sequence). This CDR3 is CSARGRGTLSPLHF. CDR3 coding DNA: TGCAGTGCTAGAGGTCGGGGAACCCTTTCACCCCTCCACTTT.

The chain uses TRBV19 and TRBJ2-3; D may correspond to TRBD1 or TRBD2 (5 bases each). This CDR3 is built from 15 residues. V lost 4 bases and J lost 2, with 13 bases in between. Germline loops: CDR1 LNHDA, CDR2 SQIVND (reference sequence). CDR3 sequence: CASSTPLGTTDTQYF. In DNA form, the CDR3 reads TGTGCCAGTAGTACCCCTTTGGGGACCACAGATACGCAGTATTTT.

This clonotype showed up just a few times. V usage is TRBV25-1 and J usage is TRBJ2-7; no definite D call. The CDR3 covers 12 residues. Germline assignment: CDR1 MGHDK and CDR2 SYGVNS. V gave up 5 bases and J gave up 6 bases, with 11 bases separating them. The DNA for the CDR3 is TGTGCCAGCAGTTCCCAGGTAGCCGAGCAGTACTTC. As protein: CASSSQVAEQYF.

Regarding this clonotype: The junction departs from germline at one end; a sequencing error may be responsible. The CDR3 coding sequence is TGTGCCAGCAGTTTGGGAGGGCAAGAGACCCGGTACTTC. It specifies CASSLGGQETRYF. This sequence joins TRBV12-3 or TRBV12-4 and TRBJ2-5; 7 bases align to TRBD2. This CDR3 spans 13 amino acids.

This chain links TRBV7-2 with TRBJ2-4, with D perhaps given as TRBD1 or TRBD2 (6 bases each). CDR1 is SGHTA, CDR2 FQGNSA, per germline. This CDR3 spans 14 amino acids. V was clipped by 7 bases and J by 5 bases, with 15 bases between them. The CDR3, as DNA: TGTGCCAGCAACCGAGGGGGGTCCGAAAACATTCAGTACTTC. Its translation: CASNRGGSENIQYF.